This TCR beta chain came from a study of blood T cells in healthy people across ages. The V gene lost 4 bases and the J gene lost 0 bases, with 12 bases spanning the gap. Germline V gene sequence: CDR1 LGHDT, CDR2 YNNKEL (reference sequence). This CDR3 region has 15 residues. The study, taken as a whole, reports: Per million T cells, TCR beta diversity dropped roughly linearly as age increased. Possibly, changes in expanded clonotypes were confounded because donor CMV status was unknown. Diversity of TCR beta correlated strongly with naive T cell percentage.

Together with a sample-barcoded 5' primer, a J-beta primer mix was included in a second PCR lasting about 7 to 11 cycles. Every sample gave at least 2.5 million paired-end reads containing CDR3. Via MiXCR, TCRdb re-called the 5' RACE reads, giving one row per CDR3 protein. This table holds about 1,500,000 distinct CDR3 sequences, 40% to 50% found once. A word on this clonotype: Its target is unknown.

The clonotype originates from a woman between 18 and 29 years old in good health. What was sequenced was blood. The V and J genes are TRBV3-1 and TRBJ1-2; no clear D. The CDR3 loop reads CASSRWSEANYGYTF. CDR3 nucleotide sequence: TGTGCCAGCAGCCGGTGGTCAGAAGCTAACTATGGCTACACCTTC.